Below, 14 T cell receptor beta chains from the same sample are listed, as sequenced in a study of cytomegalovirus exposure and HLA in healthy donors. The PCR ran on 60 Vbeta and 13 Jbeta primers. This table comes from immunoSEQ multiplex PCR, and its TCRdb copy is limited to in-frame clones, with some not included. The sample includes over 250,000 clones, 86% of them seen just once. Sequencing input: PBMCs. Receptor source: a man aged 40-49 years in good health and CMV-seropositive.

The genes are TRBV29-1 and TRBJ2-1; TRBD1 matches at 9 bases. The junction had 8 bases not matched to a gene; V was cut back by 6 bases and J by 5 bases. CDR3 length: 14 amino acids. CDR1 SQVTM and CDR2 ANQGSEA come from the germline V gene. This CDR3 reads CSVDRDREDNEQFF. The CDR3 DNA follows: TGCAGCGTAGACCGGGACAGGGAGGACAATGAGCAGTTCTTC.

CDR3 bases: TGTGCCAGTAGTATAGGGCAGGATTTGACGTGGGAGACCCAGTACTTC. Translation: CASSIGQDLTWETQYF. V and J are TRBV19 and TRBJ2-5; unclear D gene. This CDR3 spans 16 amino acids. V lost 1 base and J lost 5, with 17 bases in between. Per germline, CDR1 LNHDA and CDR2 SQIVND (reference sequence).

There are a few counts of this clone. The chain employs TRBV7-6 and TRBJ2-5; a possible D gene is TRBD1 (6 bases). CDR3 length: 13 amino acids. The germline V gene encodes CDR1 SGHVS and CDR2 FNYEAQ. Trimming took off 6 bases at V and 3 bases at J, with 11 bases between the two ends. The CDR3 spells CASSRYREETQYF. Here the CDR3 DNA reads TGTGCCAGCAGTCGATACAGGGAAGAGACCCAGTACTTC.

The V call is TRBV13, the J call TRBJ2-1; TRBD1 agrees at 10 bases. Germline lookup yields CDR1 PRHDT and CDR2 FYEKMQ (reference sequence). This CDR3 comprises 14 residues. After removal of 4 bases from V and 7 bases from J, the junction contained 4 bases not matched to a gene. The CDR3 sequence: CASSSGTGVNEQFF. The CDR3 coding sequence is TGTGCCAGCAGCTCCGGGACAGGGGTTAATGAGCAGTTCTTC. Full variable domain (outside the CDR3, taken from reference TRBV13 and TRBJ2-1): AAGVIQSPRHLIKEKRETATLKCYPIPRHDTVYWYQQGPGQDPQFLISFYEKMQSDKGSIPDRFSAQQFSDYHSELNMSSLELGDSALYFCASSSGTGVNEQFFGPGTRLTVL.

A few counts support this clone. This rearrangement joins TRBV6-6 to TRBJ2-7; the D gene is possibly TRBD2 (6 bases). CDR1 and CDR2 from the germline V gene are MNHNY and SVGAGI (reference sequence). There are 12 residues in the CDR3. Trimming cost V 0 bases and J 9 bases, with 9 bases left between them. The CDR3 protein is CASSYSMGGQYF. As DNA, the CDR3 is TGTGCCAGCAGTTACTCGATGGGGGGGCAGTACTTC.

The gene calls are TRBV4-3 and TRBJ2-7, with D tentatively TRBD1 (7 bases). Trimming took 0 bases from V and 2 from J, leaving 14 bases between them. The CDR3 is 16 residues long. CDR1 and CDR2 (germline): LGHNA, YSLEER. CDR3 residues: CASSQDFQGGPYEQYF. The CDR3 DNA reads TGCGCCAGCAGCCAAGATTTCCAGGGGGGCCCCTACGAGCAGTACTTC.

This clone was counted a few times. J is TRBJ2-7 and V is TRBV2; a possible D gene is TRBD1 (5 bases). Germline lookup yields CDR1 SNHLY and CDR2 FYNNEI. With 6 bases removed from V and 5 bases from J, the gap between germline ends came to 11 bases. This CDR3 region has 12 residues. The CDR3 DNA is TGTGCCAGCAGCGGCCAGGGAAACGAGCAGTACTTC. Its translation is CASSGQGNEQYF.

This chain joins TRBV7-9 and TRBJ1-5, with 8 bases matching TRBD1. There are 19 residues in the CDR3. CDR1 and CDR2 (germline): SEHNR, FQNEAQ (reference sequence). After removal of 1 base from V and 0 bases from J, the junction contained 11 bases not matched to a gene. The CDR3 is CASSLGGQGFSLSNQPQHF. The CDR3, as DNA: TGTGCCAGCAGCTTAGGAGGACAGGGCTTTTCCCTTAGCAATCAGCCCCAGCATTTT.

This rearrangement joins TRBV6-1 to TRBJ1-5; D is perhaps TRBD1 (6 bases). The CDR3 is made up of 13 amino acids. Trimming shortened V by 6 bases and J by 1 base, and 7 bases separated the two germline ends. The germline CDR1 and CDR2 sequences are MNHNS and SASEGT. The DNA of the CDR3 is TGTGCCAGCAGGGGACAAAGCAATCAGCCCCAGCATTTT. Translation gives CASRGQSNQPQHF.

This chain joins TRBV2 and TRBJ2-3; the match to TRBD2 covers 9 bases. Unmatched junction bases numbered 4, after V lost 6 bases and J lost 6 bases. The CDR3 consists of 13 residues. The germline CDR1 and CDR2 sequences are SNHLY and FYNNEI. CDR3 bases: TGTGCCAGCAGGGGGACTAGCCGGGATACGCAGTATTTT. Protein product: CASRGTSRDTQYF.

The chain is built from TRBV5-1 and TRBJ2-7; 9 bases are a match to TRBD1. Germline V gene data show CDR1 as SGHRS and CDR2 as YFSETQ. The CDR3 runs 16 residues. V lost 1 base and J lost 3; bases outside the gene matches: 8. CDR3 coding DNA: TGCGCCAGCAGCTTGCCTGGGACAGGGAATCTCTACGAGCAGTACTTC. It is translated as CASSLPGTGNLYEQYF. Full variable domain (missing parts from reference TRBV5-1 and TRBJ2-7): KAGVTQTPRYLIKTRGQQVTLSCSPISGHRSVSWYQQTPGQGLQFLFEYFSETQRNKGNFPGRFSGRQFSNSRSEMNVSTLELGDSALYLCASSLPGTGNLYEQYFGPGTRLTVT.

As for this clone: This sample includes further DNA sequences coding for the same CDR3. The V gene is TRBV28, the J gene TRBJ2-7; 8 nucleotides align to TRBD1. The CDR3 spans 15 residues. V lost 6 bases, J lost 1 base, and 8 bases stayed unmatched. The V gene's germline CDR1 is MDHEN and CDR2 SYDVKM. Here the CDR3 DNA reads TGTGCCAGCAGGCCTCCCGGACAGGGTTCCTACGAGCAGTACTTC. This translates into CASRPPGQGSYEQYF.

This clone has just a few counts. The V call is TRBV4-3, the J call TRBJ1-4; TRBD1 agrees at 8 bases. The germline gives CDR1 LGHNA, CDR2 YSLEER. CDR3 length: 15 residues. V lost 0 bases and J lost 7; bases outside the gene matches: 4. The CDR3 sequence: CASSQERQGLEKLFF. As DNA, the CDR3 is TGCGCCAGCAGCCAAGAGAGACAGGGGCTTGAAAAACTGTTTTTT.

The gene calls are TRBV29-1 and TRBJ1-2; D uncertain. The CDR3 consists of 11 residues. Trimming took 2 bases from V and 4 from J, leaving 5 bases between them. Looked up from germline, CDR1 is SQVTM and CDR2 is ANQGSEA. CDR3: CSVEFSYGYTF. In nucleotides, the CDR3 is TGCAGCGTTGAATTCAGCTATGGCTACACCTTC.